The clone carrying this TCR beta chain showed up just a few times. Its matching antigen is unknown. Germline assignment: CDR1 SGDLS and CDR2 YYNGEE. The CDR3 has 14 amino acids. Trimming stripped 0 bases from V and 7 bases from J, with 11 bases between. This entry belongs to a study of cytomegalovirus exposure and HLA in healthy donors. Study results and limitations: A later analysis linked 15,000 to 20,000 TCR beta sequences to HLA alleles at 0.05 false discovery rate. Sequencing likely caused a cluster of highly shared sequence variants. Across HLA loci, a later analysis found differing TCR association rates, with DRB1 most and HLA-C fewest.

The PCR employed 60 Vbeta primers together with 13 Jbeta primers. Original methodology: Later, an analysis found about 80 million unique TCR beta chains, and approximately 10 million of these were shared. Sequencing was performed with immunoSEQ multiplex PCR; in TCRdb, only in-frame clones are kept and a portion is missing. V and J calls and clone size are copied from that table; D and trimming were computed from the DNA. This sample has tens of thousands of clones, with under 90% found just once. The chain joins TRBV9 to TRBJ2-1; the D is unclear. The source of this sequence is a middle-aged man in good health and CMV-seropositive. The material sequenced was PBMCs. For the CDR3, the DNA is TGTGCCAGCAGCGTAGTTTCTAGTTGGAATGAGCAGTTCTTC. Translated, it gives CASSVVSSWNEQFF.